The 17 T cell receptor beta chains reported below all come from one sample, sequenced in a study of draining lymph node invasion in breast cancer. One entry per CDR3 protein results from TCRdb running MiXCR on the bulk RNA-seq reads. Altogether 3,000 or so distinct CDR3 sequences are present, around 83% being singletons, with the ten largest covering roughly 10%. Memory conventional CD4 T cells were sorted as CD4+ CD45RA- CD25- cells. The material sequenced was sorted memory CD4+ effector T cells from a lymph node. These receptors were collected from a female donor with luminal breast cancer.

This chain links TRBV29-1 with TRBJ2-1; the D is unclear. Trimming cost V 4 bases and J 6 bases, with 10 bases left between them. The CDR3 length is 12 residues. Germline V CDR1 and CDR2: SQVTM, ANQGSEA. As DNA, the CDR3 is TGCAGCGTTGGGGCCTGGGGCAATGAGCAGTTCTTC. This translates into CSVGAWGNEQFF.

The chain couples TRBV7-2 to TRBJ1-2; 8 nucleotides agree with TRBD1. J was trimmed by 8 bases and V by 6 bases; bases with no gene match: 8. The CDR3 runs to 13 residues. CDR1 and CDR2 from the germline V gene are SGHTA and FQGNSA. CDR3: CASRLAGGEGYTF. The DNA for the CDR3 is TGTGCCAGCAGATTGGCAGGGGGCGAGGGCTACACCTTC.

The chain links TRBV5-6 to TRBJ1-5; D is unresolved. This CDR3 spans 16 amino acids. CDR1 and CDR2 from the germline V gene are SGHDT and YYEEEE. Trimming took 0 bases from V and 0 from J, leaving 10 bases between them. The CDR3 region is CASSLGAGYSNQPQHF. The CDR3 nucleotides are TGTGCCAGCAGCTTGGGGGCGGGGTATAGCAATCAGCCCCAGCATTTT.

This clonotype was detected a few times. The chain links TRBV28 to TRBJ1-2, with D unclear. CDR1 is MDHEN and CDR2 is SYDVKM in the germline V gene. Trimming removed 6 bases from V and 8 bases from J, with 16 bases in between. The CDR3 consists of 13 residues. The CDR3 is CASSSLRARGYTF. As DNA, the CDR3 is TGTGCCAGCAGCTCCCTCCGGGCTAGGGGCTACACCTTC.

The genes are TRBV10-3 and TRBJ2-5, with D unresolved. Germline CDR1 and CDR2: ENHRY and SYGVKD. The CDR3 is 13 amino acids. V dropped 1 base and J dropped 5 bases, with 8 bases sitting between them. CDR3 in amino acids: CAISELIGETQYF. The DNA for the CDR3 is TGTGCCATCAGTGAGTTGATAGGGGAGACCCAGTACTTC.

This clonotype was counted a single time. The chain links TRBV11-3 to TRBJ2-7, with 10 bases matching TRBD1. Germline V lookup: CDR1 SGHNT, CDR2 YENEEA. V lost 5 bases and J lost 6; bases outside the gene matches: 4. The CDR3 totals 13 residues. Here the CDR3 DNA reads TGTGCCAGCAGCCGAGGACAGGGGGGCGAGCAGTACTTC. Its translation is CASSRGQGGEQYF.

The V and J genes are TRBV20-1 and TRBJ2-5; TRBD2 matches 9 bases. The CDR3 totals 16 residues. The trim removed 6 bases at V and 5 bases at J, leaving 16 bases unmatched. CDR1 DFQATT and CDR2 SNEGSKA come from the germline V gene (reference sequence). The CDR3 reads CSARKRGAQWGETQYF. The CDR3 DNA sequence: TGCAGTGCAAGGAAGCGGGGGGCCCAATGGGGGGAGACCCAGTACTTC.

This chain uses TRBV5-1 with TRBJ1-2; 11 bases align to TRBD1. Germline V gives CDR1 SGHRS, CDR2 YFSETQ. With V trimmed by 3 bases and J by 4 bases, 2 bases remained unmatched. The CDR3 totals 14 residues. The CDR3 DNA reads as TGCGCCAGCAGCTCCGGACAGGGGGCCTATGGCTACACCTTC. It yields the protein CASSSGQGAYGYTF.

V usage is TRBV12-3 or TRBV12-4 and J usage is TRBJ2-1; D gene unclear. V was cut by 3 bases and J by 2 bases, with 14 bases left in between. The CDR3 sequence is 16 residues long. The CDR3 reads CASSFGGGAAYNEQFF. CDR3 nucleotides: TGTGCCAGCAGTTTTGGTGGCGGAGCCGCCTACAATGAGCAGTTCTTC.

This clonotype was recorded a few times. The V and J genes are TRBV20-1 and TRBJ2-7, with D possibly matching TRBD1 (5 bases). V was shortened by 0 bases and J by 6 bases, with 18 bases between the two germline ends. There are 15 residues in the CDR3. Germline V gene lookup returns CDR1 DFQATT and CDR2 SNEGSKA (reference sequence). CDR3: CSARDSGQGVGEQYF. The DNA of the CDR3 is TGCAGTGCTAGAGATAGTGGGCAGGGTGTGGGCGAGCAGTACTTC.

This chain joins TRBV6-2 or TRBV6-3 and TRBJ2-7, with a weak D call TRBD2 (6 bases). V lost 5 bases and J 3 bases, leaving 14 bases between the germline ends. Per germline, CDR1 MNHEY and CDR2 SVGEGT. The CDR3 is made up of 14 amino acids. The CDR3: CASSPTSRGYEQYF. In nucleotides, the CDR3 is TGTGCCAGCAGTCCCACCTCGCGGGGCTACGAGCAGTACTTC.

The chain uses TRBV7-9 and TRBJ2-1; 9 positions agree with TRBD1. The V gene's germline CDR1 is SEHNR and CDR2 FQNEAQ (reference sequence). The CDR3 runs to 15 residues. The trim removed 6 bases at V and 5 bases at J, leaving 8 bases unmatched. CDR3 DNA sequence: TGTGCCAGCAGGCACGGACAGGGGATTAACAATGAGCAGTTCTTC. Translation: CASRHGQGINNEQFF.

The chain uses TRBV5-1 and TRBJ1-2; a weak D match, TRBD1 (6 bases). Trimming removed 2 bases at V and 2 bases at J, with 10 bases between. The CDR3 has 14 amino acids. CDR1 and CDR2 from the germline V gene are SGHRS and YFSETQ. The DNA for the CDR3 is TGCGCCAGCAGCTTAGGACAGCTAAACTATGGCTACACCTTC. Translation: CASSLGQLNYGYTF.

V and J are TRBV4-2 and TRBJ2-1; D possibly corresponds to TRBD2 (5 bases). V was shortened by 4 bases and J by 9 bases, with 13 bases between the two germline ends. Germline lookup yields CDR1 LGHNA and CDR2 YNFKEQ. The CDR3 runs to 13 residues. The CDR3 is CASSPVGGVEQFF. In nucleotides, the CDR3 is TGTGCCAGCAGCCCCGTTGGAGGCGTTGAGCAGTTCTTC.

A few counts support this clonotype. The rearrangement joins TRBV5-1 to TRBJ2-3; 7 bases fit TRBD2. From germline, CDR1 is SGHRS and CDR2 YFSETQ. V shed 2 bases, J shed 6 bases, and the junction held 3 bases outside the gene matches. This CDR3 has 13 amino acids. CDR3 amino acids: CASSFDGRDTQYF. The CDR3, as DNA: TGCGCCAGCAGCTTCGACGGGAGGGATACGCAGTATTTT.

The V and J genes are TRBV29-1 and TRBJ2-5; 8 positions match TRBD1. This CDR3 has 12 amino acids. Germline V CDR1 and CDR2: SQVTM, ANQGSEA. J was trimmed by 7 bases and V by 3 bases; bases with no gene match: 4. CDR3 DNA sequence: TGCAGCGTTGAGGTGACAGGGGTGACCCAGTACTTC. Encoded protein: CSVEVTGVTQYF. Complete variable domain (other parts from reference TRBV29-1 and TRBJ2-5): SAVISQKPSRDICQRGTSLTIQCQVDSQVTMMFWYRQQPGQSLTLIATANQGSEATYESGFVIDKFPISRPNLTFSTLTVSNMSPEDSSIYLCSVEVTGVTQYFGPGTRLLVL.

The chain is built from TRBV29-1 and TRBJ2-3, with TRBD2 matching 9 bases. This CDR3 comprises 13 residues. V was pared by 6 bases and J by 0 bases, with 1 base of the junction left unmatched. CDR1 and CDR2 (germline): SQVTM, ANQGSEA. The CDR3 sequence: CSVLAGSTDTQYF. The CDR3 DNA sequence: TGCAGCGTCCTAGCGGGGAGCACAGATACGCAGTATTTT.